This is a list of T cell receptor beta chains from one sample in a study of vaccination effects on CD4 cells after COVID-19. Measured with immunoSEQ multiplex PCR; TCRdb has only the in-frame clones, and not every one. The sample has approximately 37,000 clones, more than 65% seen once. Their specific antigens are unknown. The sequencing used CD4+ T cells from PBMCs cultured without peptide, collected after COVID-19 vaccination. Every receptor here comes from a human donor who received a COVID-19 vaccine. Both conserved end residues are part of each CDR3. Fields, in order: CDR3 length, D gene, clone size, V gene, J gene, CDR3 protein, CDR3 DNA. A D gene is named only where the DNA matches it firmly. Where a row states a size, it is once, few, many or the class of an expanded clone; other rows omit it.

15	.	.	TRBV11-2	TRBJ1-3	CASSLSTSSGNTIYF	TGTGCCAGCAGCTTATCGACAAGCTCTGGAAACACCATATATTTT
17	.	.	TRBV25-1	TRBJ2-1	CASSGPGGRQEDNEQFF	TGTGCCAGCAGTGGCCCTGGGGGACGGCAGGAAGACAATGAGCAGTTCTTC
15	TRBD2	.	TRBV7-9	TRBJ2-1	CASSPGLAEYNEQFF	TGTGCCAGCAGCCCGGGACTAGCGGAGTACAATGAGCAGTTCTTC
17	.	.	TRBV4-2	TRBJ2-3	CASSLSGGGGTADTQYF	TGTGCCAGCAGCCTCTCGGGCGGCGGGGGCACGGCCGATACGCAGTATTTT
15	.	.	TRBV6-5	TRBJ2-7	CASSYGAQSSYEQYF	TGTGCCAGCAGTTACGGGGCCCAGAGCTCCTACGAGCAGTACTTC
15	TRBD2	once	TRBV10-3	TRBJ2-1	CAISESTSGRAEQFF	TGTGCCATCAGTGAGTCAACTAGCGGGAGGGCTGAGCAGTTCTTC
15	.	.	TRBV7-2	TRBJ1-6	CASSLVRGSNSPLHF	TGTGCCAGCAGCTTAGTCCGGGGGAGTAATTCGCCCCTCCACTTT
13	.	.	TRBV9	TRBJ2-1	CASSVGSYNEQFF	TGTGCCAGCAGCGTAGGGAGTTACAATGAGCAGTTCTTC
13	.	.	TRBV18	TRBJ1-5	CASSPGGDQPQHF	TGTGCCAGCTCACCAGGGGGCGACCAGCCCCAGCATTTT
17	TRBD2	.	TRBV15	TRBJ2-1	CATSRVGTSAARLEQFF	TGTGCCACCAGCAGAGTAGGGACTAGCGCCGCGCGGTTAGAGCAGTTCTTC
14	.	.	TRBV12-5	TRBJ2-3	CASRAVTSTDTQYF	TGTGCTAGTCGCGCGGTTACTAGCACAGATACGCAGTATTTT
13	.	once	TRBV3-1/TRBV3-2	TRBJ1-1	CASSQEGNTEAFF	TGTGCCAGCAGCCAAGAGGGGAACACTGAAGCTTTCTTT
14	.	few	TRBV11-2	TRBJ2-7	CASSLFGSSYEQYF	TGTGCCAGCAGCTTATTCGGCAGCTCCTACGAGCAGTACTTC
15	TRBD2	few	TRBV6-1	TRBJ2-7	CASSEAVREADEQYF	TGTGCCAGCAGTGAAGCCGTGCGGGAGGCCGACGAGCAGTACTTC
15	.	.	TRBV2	TRBJ1-6	CASTWGDPANSPLHF	TGTGCCAGCACCTGGGGGGACCCCGCCAATTCACCCCTCCACTTT
16	.	.	TRBV9	TRBJ2-3	CASSPGVGRSTDTQYF	TGTGCCAGCAGCCCCGGGGTGGGCAGGAGCACAGATACGCAGTATTTT
15	.	.	TRBV7-9	TRBJ2-1	CASSLRGSSYNEQFF	TGTGCCAGCAGCTTAAGGGGGAGCTCCTACAATGAGCAGTTCTTC
13	.	.	TRBV11-2	TRBJ1-1	CASRRNGNTEAFF	TGTGCCAGCAGACGTAACGGGAACACTGAAGCTTTCTTT
15	.	.	TRBV9	TRBJ2-2	CASSVGGGAIGELFF	TGTGCCAGCAGCGTAGGAGGGGGGGCTATTGGGGAGCTGTTTTTT
16	TRBD2	.	TRBV5-1	TRBJ2-1	CASSPPLAGNYNEQFF	TGCGCCAGCAGCCCACCACTAGCGGGAAACTACAATGAGCAGTTCTTC
14	.	.	TRBV2	TRBJ1-5	CASSETGRNQPQHF	TGTGCCAGCAGTGAAACGGGGCGAAACCAGCCCCAGCATTTT
14	.	.	TRBV2	TRBJ1-1	CASDGQIPNTEAFF	TGTGCCAGCGACGGACAGATCCCGAACACTGAAGCTTTCTTT
15	TRBD1	.	TRBV6-5	TRBJ1-2	CASSSDRGVRNGYTF	TGTGCCAGCAGTTCGGACAGGGGAGTACGAAATGGCTACACCTTC
15	.	.	TRBV2	TRBJ1-2	CASSESGTLALGYTF	TGTGCCAGCAGTGAGAGTGGGACCCTTGCCTTGGGCTACACCTTC
16	.	few	TRBV7-9	TRBJ1-1	CASSLYEGRINTEAFF	TGTGCCAGCAGCCTCTATGAAGGCAGGATAAACACTGAAGCTTTCTTT
16	.	.	TRBV30	TRBJ2-1	CAWKENGGGSYNEQFF	TGTGCCTGGAAAGAGAACGGGGGTGGGTCCTACAATGAGCAGTTCTTC
17	.	.	TRBV5-4	TRBJ1-4	CASSPDAGVATNEKLFF	TGTGCCAGCAGCCCTGATGCAGGAGTTGCAACTAATGAAAAACTGTTTTTT
11	.	few	TRBV27	TRBJ2-7	CASTNYGEQYF	TGTGCCAGCACAAATTACGGCGAGCAGTACTTC
12	TRBD1	.	TRBV3-1/TRBV3-2	TRBJ2-1	CASSLDRDEQFF	TGTGCCAGCAGCCTGGACAGGGATGAGCAGTTCTTC
15	.	.	TRBV19	TRBJ2-2	CASHNGRGWTGELFF	TGTGCCAGCCATAATGGTCGGGGGTGGACCGGGGAGCTGTTTTTT
15	.	.	TRBV5-1	TRBJ1-6	CASSPIRSPWGPLHF	TGCGCCAGCAGCCCCATAAGGAGCCCCTGGGGACCCCTCCACTTT